This T cell receptor (beta chain) was identified during a study of blood T cell repertoires in COVID-19. Overall study: The samples span acute and convalescent COVID-19 from the United States, Italy and Spain. In each case, the material was cDNA or gDNA derived from T cells, B-cell-depleted T cells, or PBMCs.

The V end lost 9 bases, the J end lost 1 base, and 11 bases lay between the germline ends. Germline values: CDR1 ENHRY, CDR2 SYGVKD. The CDR3 loop spans 13 amino acids. In the authors' workflow: Cell counts per sample came from amplifying reference gene primers. Profiling relied on immunoSEQ multiplex PCR, and the TCRdb table lists in-frame clones only, not all of them. That table is the source of V, J and clone size, and D and trimming were worked out from the DNA. This table has about 140,000 clones, 65% to 85% appearing once. The rearrangement links TRBV10-3 to TRBJ2-3; no reliable D call. The material sequenced was peripheral blood. The source of this sequence is a human donor in a cohort sampled during active COVID-19. CDR3 bases: TGTGCCATTACAGTGACGGGCACAGATACGCAGTATTTT. It is translated as CAITVTGTDTQYF.